The 32 T cell receptor beta chains reported below all come from one sample, sequenced in a study of a mutant IDH1 vaccine in newly diagnosed glioma. Antigens for these TCRs are unknown. Assay: immunoSEQ multiplex PCR; the TCRdb copy retains only in-frame clones and omits some. The sample carries approximately 34,000 clones, approximately 89% recorded once. Time point denoted: week 47, end of study. In the vaccine, a single dose held 300 ug of the mutant IDH1 20-mer peptide, along with topical imiquimod. Sequencing used PBMCs, obtained from a glioma patient whose treatment included an IDH1 peptide vaccine. The receptors stem from a man aged 40-49 years with glioma.

The J gene is TRBJ1-4, the V gene TRBV2; D is undetermined. The length of the CDR3 is 14 residues. Trimming shortened V by 1 base and J by 0 bases, and 3 bases separated the two germline ends. Germline V gene lookup returns CDR1 SNHLY and CDR2 FYNNEI. CDR3 protein: CASSEGATNEKLFF. Written as DNA, the CDR3 is TGTGCCAGCAGTGAAGGCGCAACTAATGAAAAACTGTTTTTT.

V usage is TRBV5-1 and J usage is TRBJ2-3; D is unresolved. The CDR3 length is 13 residues. Germline CDR1 and CDR2: SGHRS and YFSETQ. The germline V and J ends were trimmed by 4 bases and 4 bases, with 10 bases remaining between them. CDR3 in amino acids: CASSTEYSDTQYF. The DNA of the CDR3 is TGCGCCAGCAGCACGGAGTACTCAGATACGCAGTATTTT.

The chain combines TRBV7-2 with TRBJ2-1; TRBD2 might be the D (6 bases). The CDR3 totals 15 residues. The V gene lost 1 base and the J gene lost 0 bases, with 7 bases spanning the gap. Germline CDR1 and CDR2: SGHTA and FQGNSA. CDR3 sequence reads: CASSLVGGSYNEQFF. CDR3 sequence (DNA): TGTGCCAGCAGCTTAGTCGGGGGCTCCTACAATGAGCAGTTCTTC.

The V gene is TRBV14, the J gene TRBJ1-2, with 9 bases identical to TRBD1. Germline V gene data show CDR1 as SGHDN and CDR2 as FVKESK. The CDR3 sequence is 15 residues long. V lost 4 bases and J lost 6; bases outside the gene matches: 9. The CDR3 DNA reads TGTGCCAGCAGCCCGCTGGACAGGGGAGGTCATGGCTACACCTTC. Its protein product is CASSPLDRGGHGYTF.

The chain is built from TRBV30 and TRBJ1-6, with D unresolved. CDR1 is GTSNPN, CDR2 SVGIG, per germline (reference sequence). The germline V and J ends were trimmed by 5 bases and 12 bases, with 14 bases remaining between them. The CDR3 runs to 12 residues. CDR3 loop: CAWDYEGGPLHF. The CDR3, as DNA: TGTGCCTGGGATTACGAGGGTGGACCCCTCCACTTT.

This clone has just a few counts. This rearrangement joins TRBV6-1 to TRBJ1-3; TRBD1 matches 8 bases. Per germline, CDR1 MNHNS and CDR2 SASEGT. The CDR3 is made up of 15 amino acids. J was trimmed by 3 bases and V by 7 bases; bases with no gene match: 8. CDR3 sequence reads: CASTVSGTGGNTIYF. The CDR3 nucleotides read TGTGCCAGCACTGTATCCGGGACAGGTGGAAACACCATATATTTT.

This chain joins TRBV6-4 and TRBJ2-1, with TRBD2 matching over 10 bases. The germline V gene has CDR1 MRHNA and CDR2 SNTAGT. The CDR3 runs 14 residues. V trimming: 6 bases; J trimming: 1 base; junction bases outside the gene matches: 0. The CDR3 loop is CASRAGGSYNEQFF. DNA of the CDR3: TGTGCCAGCAGAGCGGGGGGGTCCTACAATGAGCAGTTCTTC.

This rearrangement joins TRBV11-2 to TRBJ2-5; D tentatively reads TRBD1 or TRBD2 (5 bases each). The CDR3 is 15 amino acids. CDR1 is SGHAT, CDR2 FQNNGV, per germline. The V gene lost 4 bases and the J gene lost 8 bases, with 20 bases spanning the gap. The CDR3, as DNA: TGTGCCAGCAGCTCTTCGGGACCGTCACAAGGAACCCAGTACTTC. Encoded protein: CASSSSGPSQGTQYF.

The chain carries TRBV18 and TRBJ2-7; 8 nucleotides agree with TRBD1. CDR3 size: 19 residues. The V gene end was trimmed by 0 bases and the J gene end by 2 bases; junction bases not matched to a gene: 15. Germline loops: CDR1 KGHSH, CDR2 LQKENI. The CDR3 here is CASSPPRQGAKKNTYEQYF. The CDR3 nucleotides are TGTGCCAGCTCACCACCGCGGCAGGGGGCCAAGAAGAACACCTACGAGCAGTACTTC. Full variable domain (missing parts from reference TRBV18 and TRBJ2-7): NAGVMQNPRHLVRRRGQEARLRCSPMKGHSHVYWYRQLPEEGLKFMVYLQKENIIDESGMPKERFSAEFPKEGPSILRIQQVVRGDSAAYFCASSPPRQGAKKNTYEQYFGPGTRLTVT.

This chain uses TRBV2 with TRBJ2-5, with 11 bases aligning to TRBD2. Losses at the gene ends were 5 bases for V and 2 bases for J; bases not matched to a gene: 4. CDR3 size: 15 residues. Germline V gene sequence: CDR1 SNHLY, CDR2 FYNNEI. The CDR3 sequence is CASSSRLAGQETQYF. The CDR3 bases are TGTGCCAGCAGTTCCCGACTAGCGGGGCAAGAGACCCAGTACTTC.

The V and J genes are TRBV19 and TRBJ2-6, with TRBD1 matching over 7 bases. Germline trimming cut 3 bases from V and 0 bases from J; bases unmatched to any gene: 8. The CDR3 totals 18 residues. From germline, CDR1 is LNHDA and CDR2 SQIVND (reference sequence). The CDR3 DNA is TGTGCCAGTAGTATTGATTACAGGGGCTACTCTGGGGCCAACGTCCTGACTTTC. Its translation: CASSIDYRGYSGANVLTF.

This chain connects TRBV13 to TRBJ1-4; D not resolved. This CDR3 contains 13 residues. V lost 1 base to trimming and J lost 7 bases, with 7 bases between them. The V gene's germline CDR1 is PRHDT and CDR2 FYEKMQ (reference sequence). CDR3 bases: TGTGCCAGCAGCTTAGAAGCGAGTGAAAAACTGTTTTTT. It specifies CASSLEASEKLFF.

The V and J genes are TRBV28 and TRBJ1-1; TRBD1 is a possible D gene (6 bases). Germline assignment: CDR1 MDHEN and CDR2 SYDVKM. The CDR3 spans 14 residues. V was clipped by 8 bases and J by 2 bases, with 15 bases between them. The DNA of the CDR3 is TGTGCCAGCCTTGATAGAGGGGGAAACACTGAAGCTTTCTTT. Its protein is CASLDRGGNTEAFF.

The chain employs TRBV27 and TRBJ1-5; TRBD1 might be the D (6 bases). Looked up from germline, CDR1 is MNHEY and CDR2 is SMNVEV (reference sequence). V lost 1 base, J lost 1 base, and 17 bases lay in between. The CDR3 runs to 18 residues. The CDR3 spells CASSLLSPGARSNQPQHF. The CDR3 bases are TGTGCCAGCAGTTTATTATCCCCGGGGGCCAGGAGCAATCAGCCCCAGCATTTT.

Comments on this clone: The sample has other DNA sequences that encode this CDR3 too. The CDR3 spells CASSQETGVNTEAFF. CDR3 bases: TGCGCCAGCAGCCAAGAGACAGGGGTGAACACTGAAGCTTTCTTT. The chain recombines TRBV4-3 with TRBJ1-1; TRBD1 agrees at 8 bases. This CDR3 region has 15 residues. Germline V lookup: CDR1 LGHNA, CDR2 YSLEER. V lost 0 bases and J lost 0; bases outside the gene matches: 0.

The chain employs TRBV28 and TRBJ2-7, with 8 bases matching TRBD1. Germline CDR1 is MDHEN and CDR2 is SYDVKM. After removal of 3 bases from V and 7 bases from J, the junction contained 11 bases not matched to a gene. The CDR3 is 15 residues long. CDR3 DNA sequence: TGTGCCAGCAGTTTTTCAAGGACAGGGCTTGGGGAGCAGTACTTC. Its translation is CASSFSRTGLGEQYF.

This chain links TRBV6-5 with TRBJ1-4; maybe TRBD1 (5 bases). Trimming took 6 bases from V and 5 from J, leaving 16 bases between them. The CDR3 has 15 amino acids. The germline CDR1 and CDR2 sequences are MNHEY and SVGAGI. CDR3 coding DNA: TGTGCCAGCAGCCCCCCGGGACGGGAGAATGAAAAACTGTTTTTT. Its protein product is CASSPPGRENEKLFF.

V is TRBV5-6 and J is TRBJ1-3, with D perhaps TRBD1 (5 bases). The germline V and J ends were trimmed by 4 bases and 8 bases, with 13 bases remaining between them. Germline V gene data show CDR1 as SGHDT and CDR2 as YYEEEE. The CDR3 is 13 residues long. The CDR3 region has the DNA TGTGCCAGCAGCCTGGGACCGGGGGACACCATATATTTT. As protein: CASSLGPGDTIYF.

The V call is TRBV28, the J call TRBJ1-6; 8 bases match TRBD1. This CDR3 comprises 14 residues. Germline V gene sequence: CDR1 MDHEN, CDR2 SYDVKM. V lost 2 bases to trimming and J lost 8 bases; unmatched junction nucleotides: 2. CDR3 nucleotide sequence: TGTGCCAGCAGTTTAGGACAGGGCGATTCACCCCTCCACTTT. Its translation is CASSLGQGDSPLHF.

CDR3 residues: CASSSTPDSYEQYV. The CDR3 DNA sequence: TGTGCCAGCAGCTCTACTCCGGACAGCTACGAGCAGTACGTC. The V gene is TRBV5-6, the J gene TRBJ2-7; tentative D call: TRBD1 (6 bases). The CDR3 consists of 14 residues. Germline lookup yields CDR1 SGHDT and CDR2 YYEEEE. Trimming cost V 3 bases and J 3 bases, with 13 bases left between them.

The chain joins TRBV27 to TRBJ2-3; TRBD2 matches 7 bases. The CDR3 extends over 12 amino acids. After removal of 7 bases from V and 4 bases from J, the junction contained 2 bases not matched to a gene. In germline, CDR1 is MNHEY, CDR2 SMNVEV (reference sequence). This CDR3 is CASKTSSDTQYF. The CDR3 DNA follows: TGTGCCAGCAAGACTAGCTCAGATACGCAGTATTTT.

The V and J genes are TRBV7-8 and TRBJ2-2; D call uncertain. Germline V lookup: CDR1 SGHVS, CDR2 FQNEAQ. The CDR3 runs to 17 residues. V gave up 1 base and J gave up 5 bases, with 17 bases separating them. This CDR3 is CASSLVGYQFRTGELFF. Written as DNA, the CDR3 is TGTGCCAGCAGCTTAGTAGGATACCAGTTTAGGACCGGGGAGCTGTTTTTT.

V gene TRBV29-1 combines with J gene TRBJ1-1; 7 bases map to TRBD1. V gave up 1 base and J gave up 5 bases; unmatched junction bases: 4. CDR3 length: 13 amino acids. CDR1 and CDR2 (germline): SQVTM, ANQGSEA. DNA for the CDR3: TGCAGCGTTGAAGGACAGGGTGGGACTGAAGCTTTCTTT. This gives the protein CSVEGQGGTEAFF.

The V gene is TRBV11-3, the J gene TRBJ2-7, with D tentatively TRBD1 (6 bases). Germline V gene lookup returns CDR1 SGHNT and CDR2 YENEEA. V was cut by 1 base and J by 7 bases, with 20 bases left in between. This CDR3 region has 16 residues. The CDR3 region has the DNA TGTGCCAGCAGCTTAGGAGGGGGAGAACAGAAAAGGGAGCAGTACTTC. Encoded protein: CASSLGGGEQKREQYF.

This clone has only one observation. The chain recombines TRBV5-1 with TRBJ2-5; possible D gene TRBD1, 5 bases. The CDR3 is 14 residues long. The germline V gene has CDR1 SGHRS and CDR2 YFSETQ. Trimming cost V 7 bases and J 5 bases, with 18 bases left between them. CDR3: CASGKVQAGETQYF. The CDR3 DNA follows: TGCGCCAGCGGTAAGGTACAGGCCGGGGAGACCCAGTACTTC.

The gene calls are TRBV29-1 and TRBJ2-1, with no clear D. This CDR3 is built from 10 residues. Trimming left V 7 bases short and J 6 bases short, with 7 bases between. The V gene's germline CDR1 is SQVTM and CDR2 ANQGSEA. DNA for the CDR3: TGCAGCGGCGGTGGCAATGAGCAGTTCTTC. This codes for CSGGGNEQFF.

The chain carries TRBV19 and TRBJ2-5; perhaps TRBD1 as D (6 bases). Trimming stripped 5 bases from V and 5 bases from J, with 15 bases between. Germline CDR1 and CDR2: LNHDA and SQIVND (reference sequence). The CDR3 loop spans 14 amino acids. CDR3 sequence reads: CASSPHRARETQYF. In DNA, the CDR3 is TGTGCCAGTAGTCCACACAGGGCCCGGGAGACCCAGTACTTC.

The rearrangement uses TRBV18 and TRBJ2-6; D is unclear. The CDR3 runs 17 residues. The V and J ends lost 2 bases and 0 bases respectively, with 11 bases between them. The germline V gene encodes CDR1 KGHSH and CDR2 LQKENI. DNA of the CDR3: TGTGCCAGCTCACCAATCCAATCCCTCTCTGGGGCCAACGTCCTGACTTTC. Translating gives CASSPIQSLSGANVLTF.

V and J are TRBV6-5 and TRBJ1-5, with D maybe TRBD1 (5 bases). Trimming stripped 10 bases from V and 0 bases from J, with 16 bases between. Germline loops: CDR1 MNHEY, CDR2 SVGAGI. The CDR3 extends over 15 amino acids. The CDR3 reads CATLIRAYSNQPQHF. In nucleotides, the CDR3 is TGTGCCACCCTTATCAGGGCTTATAGCAATCAGCCCCAGCATTTT.

The CDR3 protein is CASSSFRQSLYLYNEQFF. CDR3 DNA sequence: TGTGCCAGCAGCTCCTTCCGACAGTCTTTGTACCTATACAATGAGCAGTTCTTC. The chain joins TRBV7-2 to TRBJ2-1, with TRBD1 as a possible D gene (5 bases). Germline CDR1 and CDR2: SGHTA and FQGNSA. V lost 4 bases and J 4 bases, leaving 23 bases between the germline ends. The CDR3 runs 18 residues.

The gene calls are TRBV30 and TRBJ2-1; D possibly corresponds to TRBD2 (6 bases). CDR3 length equals 14 residues. CDR1 GTSNPN and CDR2 SVGIG come from the germline V gene (reference sequence). V was clipped by 5 bases and J by 4 bases, with 15 bases between them. CDR3 sequence: CAWGIRDLYNEQFF. The CDR3 nucleotides read TGTGCCTGGGGGATCCGGGACTTATACAATGAGCAGTTCTTC.

V is TRBV15 and J is TRBJ2-1; possible D gene TRBD1, 6 bases. The CDR3 runs 15 residues. The germline V gene has CDR1 LNHNV and CDR2 YYDKDF (reference sequence). The V end lost 6 bases, the J end lost 4 bases, and 16 bases lay between the germline ends. CDR3 nucleotide sequence: TGTGCCACCAGAAGGGACATCGGGATTTACAATGAGCAGTTCTTC. This translates into CATRRDIGIYNEQFF.